This entry lists 15 T cell receptor beta chains sequenced from one sample in a study of blood T cell repertoires in COVID-19. TCRdb's copy holds only in-frame clones and misses some; the assay was immunoSEQ multiplex PCR. Of 250,000 to 300,000 clones in the sample, 88% were seen once. Source material: peripheral blood. These receptors all come from a woman aged 25-40 years with COVID-19, enrolled during active disease.

The chain uses TRBV4-3 and TRBJ2-1, with D unresolved. Per the germline V gene, CDR1 is LGHNA and CDR2 is YSLEER. V gave up 0 bases and J gave up 5 bases, with 11 bases separating them. This CDR3 comprises 15 residues. The CDR3 nucleotides read TGCGCCAGCAGCCAAGAGCTAGTTTATAACAATGAGCAGTTCTTC. Translated: CASSQELVYNNEQFF.

J is TRBJ1-6 and V is TRBV6-5, with D maybe TRBD1 (6 bases). Germline CDR1 reads MNHEY; CDR2 reads SVGAGI. This CDR3 is 15 amino acids long. V gave up 4 bases and J gave up 8 bases, with 15 bases separating them. DNA of the CDR3: TGTGCCAGCAGTTCCTCCGGGACACCCGATTCACCCCTCCACTTT. Its translation: CASSSSGTPDSPLHF.

This chain links TRBV29-1 with TRBJ2-1; TRBD2 matches at 11 bases. The V and J ends lost 4 bases and 4 bases, in that order; junction bases with no gene match: 6. The CDR3 runs to 15 residues. Germline CDR1 SQVTM, CDR2 ANQGSEA. CDR3: CSVVLAGGPYNEQFF. The CDR3 nucleotides are TGCAGCGTTGTTCTAGCGGGAGGCCCGTACAATGAGCAGTTCTTC.

The chain uses TRBV28 and TRBJ2-1, with TRBD2 matching over 10 bases. The CDR3 is 16 amino acids. CDR1 and CDR2 (germline): MDHEN, SYDVKM. After removal of 4 bases from V and 2 bases from J, the junction contained 5 bases not matched to a gene. Written as DNA, the CDR3 is TGTGCCAGCAGTTGGGGACTAGCGACAACCTACAATGAGCAGTTCTTC. Translation: CASSWGLATTYNEQFF.

The gene calls are TRBV12-3 or TRBV12-4 and TRBJ1-1, with a possible D match to TRBD1 (5 bases). There are 11 residues in the CDR3. Trimming pared 3 bases from V and 10 bases from J, leaving 9 bases between. CDR3 residues: CASSFGTLAFF. CDR3 nucleotide sequence: TGTGCCAGCAGTTTCGGGACTTTAGCTTTCTTT.

The chain joins TRBV5-5 to TRBJ2-7; 9 bases map to TRBD1. The V gene end was trimmed by 6 bases and the J gene end by 7 bases; junction bases not matched to a gene: 17. CDR3 length: 16 amino acids. Germline assignment: CDR1 SGHKS and CDR2 YYEKEE (reference sequence). CDR3 coding DNA: TGTGCCAGCACGGTCGGGGGTGGACAGGGGATATGGGAGCAGTACTTC. Translating it yields CASTVGGGQGIWEQYF.

This clone was seen only once. The rearrangement joins TRBV18 to TRBJ2-7; 8 bases are a match to TRBD1. V was pared by 1 base and J by 0 bases, with 5 bases of the junction left unmatched. The CDR3 is 16 amino acids. Germline V gives CDR1 KGHSH, CDR2 LQKENI. The CDR3 DNA reads as TGTGCCAGCTCACCACAGGAGACAGGGGCCTCCTACGAGCAGTACTTC. Its protein is CASSPQETGASYEQYF.

The chain joins TRBV18 to TRBJ2-7, with a tentative D call TRBD1 (6 bases). The germline CDR1 and CDR2 sequences are KGHSH and LQKENI. Trimming took 3 bases from V and 6 from J, leaving 15 bases between them. This CDR3 is 14 amino acids long. CDR3 sequence: CASSPGPDRLEQYF. The CDR3, as DNA: TGTGCCAGCTCACCTGGACCAGACAGGCTCGAGCAGTACTTC. The full variable domain, its missing parts supplied by reference TRBV18 and TRBJ2-7, is NAGVMQNPRHLVRRRGQEARLRCSPMKGHSHVYWYRQLPEEGLKFMVYLQKENIIDESGMPKERFSAEFPKEGPSILRIQQVVRGDSAAYFCASSPGPDRLEQYFGPGTRLTVT.

The CDR3 nucleotides are TGTGCCAGTAGTATATCCAGCGGGAAGAATACGCAGTATTTT. Translated: CASSISSGKNTQYF. The chain has TRBV19 and TRBJ2-3, with TRBD2 matching 7 bases. V lost 2 bases and J lost 7; bases outside the gene matches: 6. CDR3 length equals 14 residues. CDR1 is LNHDA and CDR2 is SQIVND in the germline V gene (reference sequence).

The V and J genes are TRBV19 and TRBJ2-7; 7 bases align to TRBD2. V gave up 4 bases and J gave up 5 bases; unmatched junction bases: 8. The CDR3 extends over 14 amino acids. CDR1 LNHDA and CDR2 SQIVND come from the germline V gene (reference sequence). Written as DNA, the CDR3 is TGTGCCAGTAGTACCCACGGGGGGAGGAACGAGCAGTACTTC. It specifies CASSTHGGRNEQYF. The full variable domain, in which reference TRBV19 and TRBJ2-7 provide the parts outside the CDR3, is DGGITQSPKYLFRKEGQNVTLSCEQNLNHDAMYWYRQDPGQGLRLIYYSQIVNDFQKGDIAEGYSVSREKKESFPLTVTSAQKNPTAFYLCASSTHGGRNEQYFGPGTRLTVT.

The chain carries TRBV11-2 and TRBJ2-3, with 14 positions matching TRBD2. The CDR3 is 15 amino acids. The germline V gene encodes CDR1 SGHAT and CDR2 FQNNGV. V dropped 8 bases and J dropped 6; count of bases not matched to a gene: 7. The CDR3 is CASAGLAGGVDTQYF. The DNA of the CDR3 is TGTGCCAGCGCCGGACTAGCGGGGGGTGTGGATACGCAGTATTTT.

The chain combines TRBV6-2 or TRBV6-3 with TRBJ2-3, with TRBD1 identical over 8 bases. CDR1 is MNHEY, CDR2 SVGEGT, per germline. The ends lost 5 bases at V and 1 base at J; junction bases unmatched: 8. CDR3 length equals 16 residues. The chain's CDR3 is CASSVGGTGGTDTQYF. The CDR3 region has the DNA TGTGCCAGCAGTGTAGGGGGGACAGGAGGCACAGATACGCAGTATTTT.

Of note for this clone: One junction end disagrees with the germline gene, perhaps due to a read error. The chain joins TRBV6-5 to TRBJ1-1, with D possibly TRBD1 on 6 matching bases. The V gene's germline CDR1 is MNHEY and CDR2 SVGAGI. The CDR3 sequence is 15 residues long. Here the CDR3 DNA reads TGTGCCAGTAGTTACTCCAGGGGCGGGAACACTGAAGCTTTCTTT. This translates into CASSYSRGGNTEAFF.

V usage is TRBV5-5 and J usage is TRBJ2-7; 7 positions match TRBD1. The V and J ends lost 0 bases and 3 bases, in that order; junction bases with no gene match: 15. This CDR3 is 18 amino acids long. CDR1 and CDR2 from the germline V gene are SGHKS and YYEKEE (reference sequence). CDR3 in amino acids: CASSLDWVGGSNFYEQYF. CDR3 sequence (DNA): TGTGCCAGCAGCTTGGATTGGGTAGGGGGCTCCAATTTCTACGAGCAGTACTTC.

The V and J genes are TRBV28 and TRBJ2-3, with 7 bases identical to TRBD2. Germline CDR1 MDHEN, CDR2 SYDVKM. CDR3 length equals 14 residues. Trimming removed 7 bases from V and 2 bases from J; junction bases left unmatched: 6. CDR3 in amino acids: CASMETSSTDTQYF. In nucleotides, the CDR3 is TGTGCCAGCATGGAGACTAGCTCCACAGATACGCAGTATTTT.